Listed here is a single T cell receptor beta chain. Its antigen is unknown. The CDR3 ends on some other residue instead of the conserved phenylalanine or tryptophan, so this is likely a read error. Whole-study findings and limits: Larger-cohort validation covered only one TCR beta V-J rearrangement. Tumor Treg TCRs overlapped most with tumor naive CD4+ cells. In terms of TCR gene usage, tumor memory CD4+ T cells clustered together with blood and lymph node memory CD4+ cells, as well as with lymph node naive CD4+ cells.

TCRdb reanalysed the 5' RACE reads using MiXCR and keeps one entry per CDR3 protein. The repertoire holds tens of thousands of distinct CDR3 sequences, with 28% as singletons. This receptor was taken from a female donor with breast cancer. Sequenced input: naive CD4+ T cells sorted from blood. The sample's subset: naive CD4+ T cells, CD4+CD45RA+CD25-.

CDR3 sequence reads: CSVNAGGGDQETQYI. CDR3 sequence (DNA): TGCAGCGTTAATGCGGGGGGAGGCGACCAAGAGACCCAGTACATC. The chain uses TRBV29-1 and TRBJ2-5; 8 bases match TRBD2. This CDR3 region has 15 residues. The V gene's germline CDR1 is SQVTM and CDR2 ANQGSEA. V lost 5 bases, J lost 0 bases, and 8 bases stayed unmatched.